This T cell receptor beta chain was profiled in a study of OX40 agonist ivuxolimab in advanced cancers. Study overall: From about 23 to 85 years was the age range, with a mean of around 56 years, and 65% to 90% were male. Study conclusions and caveats: On average, CD8+ T cells showed a greater number of expanded clones than CD4+. Patients who responded partially at 0.1-3.0 mg/kg showed clonal expansion ranking among the lowest. The study observed clonal expansion of CD4+ and CD8+ blood T cells by week 6 at 0.1 to 3.0 mg/kg.

Some clones are missing from TCRdb's copy, which holds only in-frame ones; the method was immunoSEQ multiplex PCR. The table lists around 16,000 clones, 84% of them singletons, with around 72% in the top ten. With respect to this clone: No antigen is known for it.

Trimming stripped 0 bases from V and 3 bases from J, with 21 bases between. The CDR3 runs 19 residues. Germline V gene sequence: CDR1 SNHLY, CDR2 FYNNEI. The sample was CD4+ or CD8+ T cells sorted from blood, taken in a trial of the OX40 agonist ivuxolimab. The TCR sequence derives from an adult with an advanced solid tumor such as melanoma, head and neck, liver or kidney cancer. The chain employs TRBV2 and TRBJ2-4; D might be TRBD1 (5 bases). The CDR3 region is CASSEAQVRSDNNKNIQYF. DNA of the CDR3: TGTGCCAGCAGTGAAGCGCAGGTCAGGTCGGACAACAACAAAAACATTCAGTACTTC. The complete variable domain, with remaining parts taken from reference TRBV2 and TRBJ2-4, reads EPEVTQTPSHQVTQMGQEVILRCVPISNHLYFYWYRQILGQKVEFLVSFYNNEISEKSEIFDDQFSVERPDGSNFTLKIRSTKLEDSAMYFCASSEAQVRSDNNKNIQYFGAGTRLSVL.